These T cell receptor beta chains were read from a single sample in a study of cytomegalovirus exposure and HLA in healthy donors. The table came from immunoSEQ multiplex PCR; TCRdb's copy has only in-frame clones and leaves some out. The sample carries fewer than 150,000 clones, 66% recorded once. The sequenced sample consisted of PBMCs. The receptors were gathered from a human donor in good health. Each CDR3 is given with its conserved first and last residue.

v_call,j_call,cdr3_aa
TRBV7-9,TRBJ2-3,CASSLLGLGPEGTDTQYF
TRBV18,TRBJ1-3,CASSPRTLRGSGNTIYF
TRBV10-2,TRBJ1-2,CASGTAPNYGYTF
TRBV19,TRBJ1-5,CASSLGASNQPQHF
TRBV14,TRBJ1-2,CASSQILTGYGYTF
TRBV15,TRBJ2-7,CATSNRDRLSYEQYF
TRBV27,TRBJ2-7,CASTLYGQGVNEQSF
TRBV7-3,TRBJ2-2,CASSKPGTGGVGELFF
TRBV7-8,TRBJ2-5,CASSFTSGQETQYF
TRBV9,TRBJ2-2,CASSVARLAGGPGELFF
TRBV18,TRBJ2-5,CASSPSSFQETQYF
TRBV28,TRBJ2-1,CASRRSGSPYNEQFF
TRBV6-1,TRBJ1-5,CASSGGQGNHQPQHF
TRBV21-1,TRBJ1-2,CASSPREGGRGYTF
TRBV9,TRBJ2-7,CASSEDRGDEQYF
TRBV11-3,TRBJ2-2,CASSLDPQAGESGELFF
TRBV4-1,TRBJ2-3,CASSQAESSTDTQYF
TRBV25-1,TRBJ1-1,CASSRAGNTEAFF
TRBV28,TRBJ1-5,CASRAGGGSQHF
TRBV18,TRBJ1-5,CASSPRDRGFVPQHF
TRBV5-4,TRBJ1-1,CASSLTGNTEAFF
TRBV7-2,TRBJ1-5,CASSGRDQPQHF
TRBV11-3,TRBJ2-7,CASSQTGIYEQYF
TRBV7-9,TRBJ2-5,CASSPRGGAETQYF
TRBV7-2,TRBJ2-7,CASSINFFYEQYF
TRBV28,TRBJ2-1,CASSLNSGLAGYNEQFF
TRBV19,TRBJ2-5,CASSIPTAGGETQYF
TRBV15,TRBJ2-3,CATSRDPAGGTDTQYF
TRBV28,TRBJ1-5,CASSPGHLLSNQPQHF
TRBV9,TRBJ2-7,CASSVNGGGYEQYF
TRBV15,TRBJ2-7,CATSPEVLAASREQYF
TRBV6-6,TRBJ1-3,CASSYEQGGNTIYF
TRBV9,TRBJ2-7,CASSDGTGKEAYEQYF
TRBV7-6,TRBJ2-7,CASSLSPWGVLYF
TRBV10-1,TRBJ2-3,CASSDPGTSGRDTQYF
TRBV19,TRBJ2-3,CASKAGSTDTQYF
TRBV5-5,TRBJ2-7,CASSRTGFEQYF
TRBV27,TRBJ2-5,CASRDQGLAETPTKQYF
TRBV19,TRBJ2-1,CASSGGLAGRYEQFF
TRBV5-4,TRBJ2-5,CASSFARGETQYF
TRBV28,TRBJ1-1,CASIGGDHLNTEAFF
TRBV19,TRBJ2-7,CASSIGLEIAGEQYF
TRBV7-9,TRBJ2-5,CASSLGSSSVKTQYF
TRBV28,TRBJ2-7,CASSSLKGTGHYEQYF
TRBV29-1,TRBJ1-3,CSVESTGTGAGNTIYF